Listed here are 24 T cell receptor beta chains from one sample, sequenced in a study of blood T cell repertoires in COVID-19. Only in-frame clones appear in the TCRdb table, and some are missing; sequencing was by immunoSEQ multiplex PCR. In the table there are 60,000 to 80,000 clones, approximately 88% of which are singletons. The source material was peripheral blood. All receptors come from a woman between 65 and 79 years old with acute or convalescent COVID-19.

J is TRBJ1-1 and V is TRBV29-1, with D uncertain. Germline-derived CDR1 and CDR2 are SQVTM and ANQGSEA. Trimming shortened V by 7 bases and J by 0 bases, and 21 bases separated the two germline ends. The CDR3 is 16 residues long. The CDR3 coding sequence is TGCAGCGCCGCGGGTCACTCCCGGAATATGAACACTGAAGCTTTCTTT. Its translation: CSAAGHSRNMNTEAFF.

V is TRBV18 and J is TRBJ2-2; D is perhaps TRBD1 (5 bases). Trimming stripped 3 bases from V and 5 bases from J, with 16 bases between. CDR3 length: 16 amino acids. Germline CDR1 reads KGHSH; CDR2 reads LQKENI. DNA of the CDR3: TGTGCCAGCTCACCCTTCGTGGCAGGGAAAACCGGGGAGCTGTTTTTT. This gives the protein CASSPFVAGKTGELFF. Together with reference TRBV18 and TRBJ2-2, the CDR3 gives the full variable domain: NAGVMQNPRHLVRRRGQEARLRCSPMKGHSHVYWYRQLPEEGLKFMVYLQKENIIDESGMPKERFSAEFPKEGPSILRIQQVVRGDSAAYFCASSPFVAGKTGELFFGEGSRLTVL.

The rearrangement uses TRBV4-3 and TRBJ2-3; 7 positions match TRBD2. Germline values: CDR1 LGHNA, CDR2 YSLEER. Unmatched junction bases numbered 7, after V lost 0 bases and J lost 1 base. CDR3 size: 17 residues. Here the CDR3 reads CASSQDDSGIGTDTQYF. CDR3 bases: TGCGCCAGCAGCCAAGATGACAGCGGGATTGGCACAGATACGCAGTATTTT.

The chain joins TRBV6-5 to TRBJ1-1; D is unresolved. The CDR3 loop spans 14 amino acids. The V gene's germline CDR1 is MNHEY and CDR2 SVGAGI. V was trimmed by 7 bases and J by 0 bases, leaving 12 bases between them. CDR3 coding DNA: TGTGCCAGCACCGCATCCTATCTGAACACTGAAGCTTTCTTT. Residues: CASTASYLNTEAFF.

The chain is built from TRBV7-2 and TRBJ1-2; D is uncertain. The CDR3 totals 12 residues. The germline gives CDR1 SGHTA, CDR2 FQGNSA. The V gene lost 5 bases and the J gene lost 1 base, with 5 bases spanning the gap. The CDR3 loop reads CASSRINYGYTF. The CDR3 DNA reads as TGTGCCAGCAGCCGTATTAACTATGGCTACACCTTC.

Here the CDR3 reads CASSTEPGTSQHF. CDR3 DNA sequence: TGTGCCAGCAGCACAGAGCCCGGGACTTCCCAGCATTTT. The chain has TRBV7-9 and TRBJ1-5, with D perhaps TRBD1 (5 bases). Germline V gene data show CDR1 as SEHNR and CDR2 as FQNEAQ (reference sequence). The CDR3 consists of 13 residues. V lost 5 bases and J lost 11, with 16 bases in between.

The rearrangement joins TRBV25-1 to TRBJ1-1; 9 bases line up with TRBD1. The CDR3 covers 16 residues. Germline V gene data show CDR1 as MGHDK and CDR2 as SYGVNS. The ends lost 0 bases at V and 4 bases at J; junction bases unmatched: 6. CDR3 region: CASSEYTGTGTTEAFF. The CDR3 bases are TGTGCCAGCAGTGAATATACCGGGACAGGGACCACTGAAGCTTTCTTT.

The chain couples TRBV6-2 or TRBV6-3 to TRBJ1-1, with D unresolved. Germline loops: CDR1 MNHEY, CDR2 SVGEGT. Trimming pared 2 bases from V and 0 bases from J, leaving 4 bases between. The CDR3 is 13 amino acids. CDR3 DNA: TGTGCCAGCAGTTACCTCTTGAACACTGAAGCTTTCTTT. Protein product: CASSYLLNTEAFF.

Details on this clone: The junction does not match germline at one end; this may be a read error. This sequence joins TRBV4-3 and TRBJ2-7; 15 bases agree with TRBD2. Germline loops: CDR1 LGHNA, CDR2 YSLEER. The CDR3 is 19 residues long. The CDR3 DNA is TGCGCCAGCAGCCAGCTTTTCGCCGGGACTAGCGGGAGGCCCTACGGGCAGTACTTC. This gives the protein CASSQLFAGTSGRPYGQYF.

The chain combines TRBV7-9 with TRBJ2-7; D possibly corresponds to TRBD1 (6 bases). With 7 bases removed from V and 1 base from J, the gap between germline ends came to 14 bases. Germline V gene sequence: CDR1 SEHNR, CDR2 FQNEAQ (reference sequence). This CDR3 is 14 amino acids long. CDR3 in DNA: TGTGCCAGCACCCTTATGACAGGTTCCTACGAGCAGTACTTC. As protein: CASTLMTGSYEQYF. Together with reference TRBV7-9 and TRBJ2-7, the CDR3 gives the full variable domain: DTGVSQNPRHKITKRGQNVTFRCDPISEHNRLYWYRQTLGQGPEFLTYFQNEAQLEKSRLLSDRFSAERPKGSFSTLEIQRTEQGDSAMYLCASTLMTGSYEQYFGPGTRLTVT.

The rearrangement uses TRBV12-3 or TRBV12-4 and TRBJ2-1; D is unresolved. V was pared by 5 bases and J by 3 bases, with 5 bases between. The CDR3 length is 12 residues. CDR3 nucleotides: TGTGCCAGCAGTCAAATCTACAATGAGCAGTTCTTC. This encodes CASSQIYNEQFF.

This CDR3 reads CASSVDGGMNTEAFF. CDR3 coding DNA: TGTGCCAGCAGCGTAGATGGCGGGATGAACACTGAAGCTTTCTTT. This chain connects TRBV9 to TRBJ1-1; D is unclear. V dropped 0 bases and J dropped 0 bases, with 9 bases sitting between them. This CDR3 is 15 amino acids long. The germline gives CDR1 SGDLS, CDR2 YYNGEE.

The J gene is TRBJ2-5, the V gene TRBV20-1; D gene uncertain. Germline V gene lookup returns CDR1 DFQATT and CDR2 SNEGSKA (reference sequence). V dropped 5 bases and J dropped 0 bases, with 4 bases sitting between them. CDR3 size: 11 residues. The CDR3 loop reads CSAQYQETQYF. As DNA, the CDR3 is TGCAGTGCTCAGTACCAAGAGACCCAGTACTTC.

V and J are TRBV3-1 (or the pseudogene TRBV3-2) and TRBJ2-1, with 9 bases matching TRBD2. In germline, CDR1 is LGHDT, CDR2 YNNKEL (reference sequence). The CDR3 runs to 14 residues. J lost 14 bases, V lost 1 base, and 9 bases had no gene match. CDR3 nucleotide sequence: TGTGCCAGCAGCCAAGCCCTAGCGGGGCCCCGGGAGTTCTTC. It translates to CASSQALAGPREFF.

V gene TRBV4-3 combines with J gene TRBJ1-5; D unresolved. Trimming pared 3 bases from V and 2 bases from J, leaving 11 bases between. The CDR3 extends over 15 amino acids. In germline, CDR1 is LGHNA, CDR2 YSLEER. The CDR3 DNA reads TGCGCCAGCAGCCAGACCCGGAGTGGCAATCAGCCCCAGCATTTT. Amino acid sequence: CASSQTRSGNQPQHF.

The chain combines TRBV6-2 or TRBV6-3 with TRBJ2-7; possible D gene TRBD2, 6 bases. This CDR3 contains 14 residues. Germline V lookup: CDR1 MNHEY, CDR2 SVGEGT. The ends were cut back, 2 bases at V and 2 bases at J, with 10 bases in the middle. The CDR3 DNA sequence: TGTGCCAGCAGTTACATGGCGGGGACCTACGAGCAGTACTTC. Translating gives CASSYMAGTYEQYF.

The chain links TRBV4-1 to TRBJ1-5; TRBD1 aligns across 10 bases. The junction had 9 bases not matched to a gene; V was cut back by 0 bases and J by 7 bases. The germline CDR1 and CDR2 sequences are MGHRA and YSYEKL. The CDR3 extends over 17 amino acids. CDR3 amino acids: CASSQDRWGTGDQPQHF. The CDR3 nucleotides read TGCGCCAGCAGCCAAGATCGGTGGGGGACAGGGGACCAGCCCCAGCATTTT.

V usage is TRBV28 and J usage is TRBJ2-1; 10 bases are a match to TRBD2. The V gene end was trimmed by 6 bases and the J gene end by 8 bases; junction bases not matched to a gene: 4. Looked up from germline, CDR1 is MDHEN and CDR2 is SYDVKM. This CDR3 is built from 13 residues. The CDR3 sequence: CASRAGGRDEQFF. The CDR3 DNA reads as TGTGCCAGCAGAGCGGGGGGGAGAGATGAGCAGTTCTTC.

This clone has just a few counts. The rearrangement uses TRBV29-1 and TRBJ1-2; 8 positions agree with TRBD1. Germline assignment: CDR1 SQVTM and CDR2 ANQGSEA. The V gene end was trimmed by 6 bases and the J gene end by 5 bases; junction bases not matched to a gene: 14. The length of the CDR3 is 15 residues. CDR3 loop: CSVGRGTGIGYGYTF. Here the CDR3 DNA reads TGCAGCGTGGGACGCGGGACAGGAATAGGATATGGCTACACCTTC.

The chain combines TRBV25-1 with TRBJ1-4; D possibly corresponds to TRBD1 (6 bases). V lost 6 bases to trimming and J lost 1 base, with 9 bases between them. Germline V CDR1 and CDR2: MGHDK, SYGVNS. This CDR3 has 14 residues. The CDR3 sequence: CASSLGGTNEKLFF. The CDR3 region has the DNA TGTGCCAGCAGCCTAGGGGGAACTAATGAAAAACTGTTTTTT.

V usage is TRBV6-5 and J usage is TRBJ2-3, with D tentatively TRBD1 (5 bases). The CDR3 loop spans 16 amino acids. Trimming pared 2 bases from V and 0 bases from J, leaving 12 bases between. Germline values: CDR1 MNHEY, CDR2 SVGAGI. The CDR3 loop is CASSYLSDSSTDTQYF. CDR3 nucleotide sequence: TGTGCCAGCAGTTACCTTTCCGACAGTAGCACAGATACGCAGTATTTT.

The count of this clone is one. The chain links TRBV5-4 to TRBJ1-1; weak D call: TRBD1 (5 bases). V was cut by 0 bases and J by 6 bases, with 9 bases left in between. The CDR3 contains 13 residues. Germline CDR1 reads SGHNT; CDR2 reads YYREEE (reference sequence). CDR3 region: CASSLAQGAEAFF. Here the CDR3 DNA reads TGTGCCAGCAGCTTGGCCCAGGGCGCTGAAGCTTTCTTT.

This chain joins TRBV28 and TRBJ1-1; 7 bases agree with TRBD1. CDR1 is MDHEN, CDR2 SYDVKM, per germline. The V and J ends lost 1 base and 0 bases, in that order; junction bases with no gene match: 5. The CDR3 is 16 residues long. In nucleotides, the CDR3 is TGTGCCAGCAGTTTATCTGGGACAGCCCTGAACACTGAAGCTTTCTTT. It specifies CASSLSGTALNTEAFF. Filled out from reference TRBV28 and TRBJ1-1, the complete variable domain reads DVKVTQSSRYLVKRTGEKVFLECVQDMDHENMFWYRQDPGLGLRLIYFSYDVKMKEKGDIPEGYSVSREKKERFSLILESASTNQTSMYLCASSLSGTALNTEAFFGQGTRLTVV.

The chain carries TRBV28 and TRBJ1-2; D ambiguous. CDR3 length equals 14 residues. V lost 3 bases to trimming and J lost 7 bases, with 15 bases between them. Germline CDR1 and CDR2: MDHEN and SYDVKM. CDR3 sequence (DNA): TGTGCCAGCAGTTTCCCGGCCGGAAGGAGTGGCTACACCTTC. This sequence encodes CASSFPAGRSGYTF.